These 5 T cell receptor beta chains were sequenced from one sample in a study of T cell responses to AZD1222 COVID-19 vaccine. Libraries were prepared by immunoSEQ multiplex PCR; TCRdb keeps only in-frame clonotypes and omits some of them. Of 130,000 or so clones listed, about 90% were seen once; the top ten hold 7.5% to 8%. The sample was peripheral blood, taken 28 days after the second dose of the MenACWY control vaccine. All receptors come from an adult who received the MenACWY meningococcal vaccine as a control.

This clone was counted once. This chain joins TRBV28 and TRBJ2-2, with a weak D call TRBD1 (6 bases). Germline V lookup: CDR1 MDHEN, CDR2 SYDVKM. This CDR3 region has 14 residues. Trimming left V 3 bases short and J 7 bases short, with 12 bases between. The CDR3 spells CASSLPGDNGELFF. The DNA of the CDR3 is TGTGCCAGCAGTTTGCCAGGGGATAACGGGGAGCTGTTTTTT.

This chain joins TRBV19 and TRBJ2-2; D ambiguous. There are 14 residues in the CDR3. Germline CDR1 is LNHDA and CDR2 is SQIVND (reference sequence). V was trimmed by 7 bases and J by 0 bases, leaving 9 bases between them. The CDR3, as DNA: TGTGCCAGTAACCCAAGGGCGAACACCGGGGAGCTGTTTTTT. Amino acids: CASNPRANTGELFF.

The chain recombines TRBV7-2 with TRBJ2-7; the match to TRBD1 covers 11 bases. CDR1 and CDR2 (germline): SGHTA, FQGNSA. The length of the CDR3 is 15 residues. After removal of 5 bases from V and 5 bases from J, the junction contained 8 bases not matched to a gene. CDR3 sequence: CASSNRDRGSNEQYF. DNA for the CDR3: TGTGCCAGCAGCAACCGGGACAGGGGGTCGAACGAGCAGTACTTC.

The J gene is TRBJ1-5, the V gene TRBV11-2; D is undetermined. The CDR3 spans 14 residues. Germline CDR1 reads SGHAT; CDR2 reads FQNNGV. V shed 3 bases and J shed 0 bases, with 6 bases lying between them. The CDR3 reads CASSLDGSNQPQHF. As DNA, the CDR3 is TGTGCCAGCAGCTTGGACGGTAGCAATCAGCCCCAGCATTTT.

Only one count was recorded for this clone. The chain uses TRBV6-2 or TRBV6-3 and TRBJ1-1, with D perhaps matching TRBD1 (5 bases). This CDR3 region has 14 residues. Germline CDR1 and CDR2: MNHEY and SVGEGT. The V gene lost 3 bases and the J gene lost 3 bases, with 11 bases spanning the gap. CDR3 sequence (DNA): TGTGCCAGCAGTTATCTTGTCAGGGACACTGAAGCTTTCTTT. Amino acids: CASSYLVRDTEAFF.